Below, 2 T cell receptor beta chains from the same sample are listed, as sequenced in a study of cytomegalovirus exposure and HLA in healthy donors. PCR involved 60 Vbeta and 13 Jbeta primers. Clones were sequenced by immunoSEQ multiplex PCR, and TCRdb holds only the in-frame ones, with some missing. Counted here are about 110,000 clones, 65% to 80% occurring once; the ten biggest clones make up 5% to 7.5%. Sequencing was performed on PBMCs. The receptors here all came from a young man in good health and CMV-seropositive.

The chain combines TRBV29-1 with TRBJ1-1, with D maybe TRBD1 (5 bases). This CDR3 contains 11 residues. Trimming removed 5 bases from V and 1 base from J, with 5 bases in between. From germline, CDR1 is SQVTM and CDR2 ANQGSEA. The CDR3 here is CSVQGNTEAFF. CDR3 in DNA: TGCAGCGTTCAGGGGAACACTGAAGCTTTCTTT.

This chain links TRBV6-5 with TRBJ2-2, with 10 bases aligning to TRBD2. The CDR3 totals 15 residues. Germline CDR1 reads MNHEY; CDR2 reads SVGAGI. V dropped 6 bases and J dropped 6; count of bases not matched to a gene: 7. CDR3 sequence reads: CASRPSGGASGELFF. In DNA, the CDR3 is TGTGCCAGCAGACCCAGCGGGGGGGCTTCCGGGGAGCTGTTTTTT.